This T cell receptor beta chain was identified during a study of cytomegalovirus exposure and HLA in healthy donors. The study ran its PCR with 60 Vbeta and 13 Jbeta primers. The table came from immunoSEQ multiplex PCR; TCRdb's copy has only in-frame clones and leaves some out. The sample lists tens of thousands of clones; around 80% were seen once. Study-level points and caveats: Roughly even sequencing depth across donors was the assumption behind the presence/absence analyses.

A word on this clone: Its target is unknown.

This CDR3 region has 16 residues. Trimming stripped 1 base from V and 6 bases from J, with 17 bases between. Germline V lookup: CDR1 SGHRS, CDR2 YFSETQ. The receptor's source is a man between 35 and 55 years old in good health and CMV-seronegative. This sequence joins TRBV5-1 and TRBJ2-4; D perhaps matches TRBD2 (5 bases). Source material: PBMCs. The CDR3 coding sequence is TGCGCCAGCAGCTTGTGGTATGAGGGCGGAAGAAACATTCAGTACTTC. Translation: CASSLWYEGGRNIQYF.